This TCR beta chain was sequenced for a study of blood T cell repertoires in COVID-19. This clone was observed a few times. Measured with immunoSEQ multiplex PCR; TCRdb has only the in-frame clones, and not every one. The sample has 60,000 to 75,000 clones, roughly nine tenths seen once. The sequence was collected from a man aged 35 to 55 with COVID-19, enrolled during active disease. The sequencing sample was made of peripheral blood.

This CDR3 is CASSVVSGEETQYF. DNA for the CDR3: TGTGCCAGCAGCGTGGTTAGCGGGGAAGAGACCCAGTACTTC. V usage is TRBV9 and J usage is TRBJ2-5; 8 bases are shared with TRBD2. In germline, CDR1 is SGDLS, CDR2 YYNGEE. Unmatched junction bases numbered 3, after V lost 2 bases and J lost 3 bases. The CDR3 loop spans 14 amino acids.